Each of the 11 T cell receptor beta chains below was sequenced from the same sample in a study of regulatory T cells in long-lasting Graves disease. Construction of TCR beta libraries relied on iRepertoire HTBI primers and on Arm-PCR targeting CDR3 regions. TCRdb redid the calling of the multiplex PCR reads with MiXCR, one entry per CDR3 protein. The sample lists some 300,000 distinct CDR3 sequences; approximately 20% were seen once. Noted time point: persistent/refractory GD, antithyroid drugs over 5 years with positive TRAb. Isolated PBMC RNA provided the starting material for the TCR library. The sample was peripheral blood mononuclear cells (PBMCs), taken when the disease was refractory, from a patient treated with antithyroid drugs. The receptors were sampled from a female donor with Graves disease.

This clonotype has just a few counts. J is TRBJ2-5 and V is TRBV7-8; D uncertain. The CDR3 runs 14 residues. CDR1 is SGHVS and CDR2 is FQNEAQ in the germline V gene. Trimming removed 1 base from V and 1 base from J, with 7 bases in between. The CDR3 sequence is CASSLVSSQETQYF. CDR3 sequence (DNA): TGTGCCAGCAGCTTAGTTTCCAGCCAAGAGACCCAGTACTTC. Full variable domain (remainder filled in from reference TRBV7-8 and TRBJ2-5): GAGVSQSPRYKVAKRGQDVALRCDPISGHVSLFWYQQALGQGPEFLTYFQNEAQLDKSGLPSDRFFAERPEGSVSTLKIQRTQQEDSAVYLCASSLVSSQETQYFGPGTRLLVL.

This clonotype was detected a few times. V is TRBV4-3 and J is TRBJ2-7; 7 bases align to TRBD1. CDR3 length: 15 residues. V lost 1 base and J lost 0; bases outside the gene matches: 3. Germline loops: CDR1 LGHNA, CDR2 YSLEER. DNA of the CDR3: TGCGCCAGCAGCCAAGGATACAGGGGCTCCTACGAGCAGTACTTC. This gives the protein CASSQGYRGSYEQYF.

The table lists this clonotype with a few counts. The CDR3 reads CASSRRTSGRNNEQFF. CDR3 DNA: TGTGCCAGCAGCCGAAGGACTAGCGGACGGAACAATGAGCAGTTCTTC. V gene TRBV5-6 combines with J gene TRBJ2-1; 10 bases line up with TRBD2. The V gene end was trimmed by 4 bases and the J gene end by 5 bases; junction bases not matched to a gene: 9. This CDR3 has 16 amino acids. Germline CDR1 and CDR2: SGHDT and YYEEEE.

The chain combines TRBV5-1 with TRBJ2-3; maybe TRBD2 (5 bases). V gave up 3 bases and J gave up 0 bases, with 17 bases separating them. Germline values: CDR1 SGHRS, CDR2 YFSETQ. CDR3 length equals 17 residues. The CDR3 protein is CASSYGWLSVSTDTQYF. CDR3 coding DNA: TGCGCCAGCAGCTACGGTTGGCTTAGCGTTAGCACAGATACGCAGTATTTT.

This clonotype appeared many times. As DNA, the CDR3 is TGTGCCAGCAGTTATGCGCTCGGGGCAGGGCAAGAGACCCAGTACTTC. It codes for CASSYALGAGQETQYF. The gene calls are TRBV27 and TRBJ2-5; D tentatively reads TRBD1 or TRBD2 (5 bases each). Per germline, CDR1 MNHEY and CDR2 SMNVEV (reference sequence). This CDR3 comprises 16 residues. The V gene lost 4 bases and the J gene lost 2 bases, with 17 bases spanning the gap.

This clonotype was seen repeatedly, ten times or more. The chain links TRBV9 to TRBJ2-5, with D unresolved. CDR1 is SGDLS, CDR2 YYNGEE, per germline. V was shortened by 3 bases and J by 0 bases, with 12 bases between the two germline ends. This CDR3 region has 15 residues. CDR3 amino acids: CASSAGLWDQETQYF. Written as DNA, the CDR3 is TGTGCCAGCAGCGCCGGGTTATGGGACCAAGAGACCCAGTACTTC.

The chain employs TRBV6-1 and TRBJ2-7; D ambiguous. Germline assignment: CDR1 MNHNS and CDR2 SASEGT. CDR3 length: 14 residues. V lost 5 bases, J lost 3 bases, and 14 bases lay in between. The CDR3 is CASSRTSEFYEQYF. In nucleotides, the CDR3 is TGTGCCAGCAGTAGGACGTCTGAGTTCTACGAGCAGTACTTC.

This clonotype has at least ten counts. The V and J genes are TRBV6-2 or TRBV6-3 and TRBJ2-7; 14 nucleotides match TRBD2. This CDR3 spans 18 amino acids. Germline V lookup: CDR1 MNHEY, CDR2 SVGEGT. The trim removed 2 bases at V and 9 bases at J, leaving 15 bases unmatched. CDR3: CASSYMGLAGDARAGQYF. CDR3 sequence (DNA): TGTGCCAGCAGTTACATGGGACTAGCGGGAGACGCTCGAGCGGGGCAGTACTTC.

This clonotype was counted ten times or more. CDR3 DNA sequence: TGTGCCAGCAGCTTCCACGGGAGTGCTACCGGGGAGCTGTTTTTT. Its protein product is CASSFHGSATGELFF. V and J are TRBV7-2 and TRBJ2-2, with D tentatively TRBD2 (6 bases). The CDR3 totals 15 residues. V lost 3 bases to trimming and J lost 5 bases, with 13 bases between them. The germline V gene encodes CDR1 SGHTA and CDR2 FQGNSA.

This chain joins TRBV20-1 and TRBJ1-3, with a possible D match to TRBD1 (6 bases). This CDR3 is built from 17 residues. Germline loops: CDR1 DFQATT, CDR2 SNEGSKA (reference sequence). Trimming left V 3 bases short and J 2 bases short, with 20 bases between. This CDR3 reads CSASPLQGRGAGNTIYF. In nucleotides, the CDR3 is TGCAGTGCTAGCCCACTACAGGGAAGGGGAGCTGGAAACACCATATATTTT.

About this clonotype: This clone may be a read error of a much larger clone one base away. The chain joins TRBV28 to TRBJ2-7; D not resolved. The CDR3 extends over 14 amino acids. V dropped 10 bases and J dropped 2 bases, with 18 bases sitting between them. Per the germline V gene, CDR1 is MDHEN and CDR2 is SYDVKM. CDR3 nucleotide sequence: TGTGCCAACACTTCGGGCCTGGCGCCCTACGAGCAGTACTTC. Amino acid sequence: CANTSGLAPYEQYF.